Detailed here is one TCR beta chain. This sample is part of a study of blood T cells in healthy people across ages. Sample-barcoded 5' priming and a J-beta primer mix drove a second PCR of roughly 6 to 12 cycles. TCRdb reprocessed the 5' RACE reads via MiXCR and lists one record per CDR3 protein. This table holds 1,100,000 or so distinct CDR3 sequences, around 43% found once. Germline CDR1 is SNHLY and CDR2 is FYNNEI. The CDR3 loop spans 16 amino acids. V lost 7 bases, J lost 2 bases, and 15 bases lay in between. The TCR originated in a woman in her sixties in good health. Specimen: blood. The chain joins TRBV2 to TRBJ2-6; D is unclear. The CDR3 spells CASTRTPEAGANVLTF. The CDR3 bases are TGTGCCAGCACGCGGACCCCGGAAGCTGGGGCCAACGTCCTGACTTTC.